This TCR beta chain appears in the sequencing data of a study of OX40 agonist ivuxolimab in advanced cancers. Turning to the study itself: Patients were dosed intravenously with ivuxolimab at 0.01 to 10 mg/kg every 2 weeks. Patients treated during dose escalation were battling hepatocellular carcinoma, melanoma, renal cell or head and neck cancer. General study findings and limits: Both blood CD4+ and CD8+ T cells showed clonal growth by week 6 at 0.1 to 3.0 mg/kg.

The V end was cut by 4 bases, the J end by 0 bases, with 13 bases between. Germline V gives CDR1 SGHRS, CDR2 YFSETQ. The CDR3 extends over 16 amino acids. TCRdb's copy holds only in-frame clones and misses some; the assay was immunoSEQ multiplex PCR. The data show 70,000 to 95,000 clones, about nine tenths seen once. A single count supports this clone. What it binds is unknown. Sequenced here: CD4+ or CD8+ T cells sorted from blood, sampled in a trial of the OX40 agonist ivuxolimab. This chain connects TRBV5-1 to TRBJ2-2; TRBD1 or TRBD2 may be the D gene (6 bases each). The receptor was isolated from an adult with an advanced solid tumor such as melanoma, head and neck, liver or kidney cancer. For the CDR3, the DNA is TGCGCCAGCAGCCGCCGGGGGCCCGCGAACACCGGGGAGCTGTTTTTT. Protein: CASSRRGPANTGELFF.